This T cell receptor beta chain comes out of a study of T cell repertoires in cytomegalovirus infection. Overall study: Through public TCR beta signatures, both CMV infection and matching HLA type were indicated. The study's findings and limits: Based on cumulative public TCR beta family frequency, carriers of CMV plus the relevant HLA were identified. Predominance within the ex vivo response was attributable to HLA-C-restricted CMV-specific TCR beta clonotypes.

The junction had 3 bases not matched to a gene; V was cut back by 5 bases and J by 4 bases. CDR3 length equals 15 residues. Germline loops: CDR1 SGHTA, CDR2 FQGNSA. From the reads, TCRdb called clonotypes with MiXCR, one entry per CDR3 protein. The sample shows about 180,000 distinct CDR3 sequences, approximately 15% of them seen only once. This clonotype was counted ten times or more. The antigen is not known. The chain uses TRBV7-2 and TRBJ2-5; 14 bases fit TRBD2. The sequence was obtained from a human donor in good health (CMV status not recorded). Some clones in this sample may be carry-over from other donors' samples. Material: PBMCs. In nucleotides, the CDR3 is TGTGCCAGCAGCCCGGGACTAGCGGGAGTAGAGACCCAGTACTTC. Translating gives CASSPGLAGVETQYF.